These T cell receptor beta chains were read from a single sample in a study of T cell repertoires in cytomegalovirus infection. TCRdb fed the reads into MiXCR, producing one record per CDR3 protein. The sample has 210,000 or so distinct CDR3 sequences, roughly 6.5% seen once. Specimen: PBMCs. The receptor set was obtained from a human donor in good health (CMV status not recorded). Some clones in this sample may be carry-over from other donors' samples. CDR3s include the opening cysteine and the closing phenylalanine or tryptophan. D genes are given only for firm matches. Some rows mark clone size as missing; the rest say once, few, many or name a class of expanded clone.

j_call	v_call	d_call	clone_size	cdr3_nt	cdr3_aa
TRBJ2-3	TRBV2	-	many	TGTGCCAGACGCGGACTACAAAACACAGATACGCAGTATTTT	CARRGLQNTDTQYF
TRBJ2-1	TRBV7-6	-	many	TGTGCCAGCAGCTTCCTGGGGACGTACAATGAGCAGTTCTTC	CASSFLGTYNEQFF
TRBJ2-7	TRBV28	TRBD1	many	TGTGCCAGCAGTTCCGGGACAGGGCGTGGGGAGCAGTACTTC	CASSSGTGRGEQYF
TRBJ2-5	TRBV29-1	TRBD1	many	TGCAGCGCCACCCGGGGACAGGAAGAGACCCAGTACTTC	CSATRGQEETQYF
TRBJ1-1	TRBV29-1	-	many	TGCAGCGTTGAGGGGGCGCGGACTGAAGCTTTCTTT	CSVEGARTEAFF
TRBJ2-1	TRBV20-1	-	-	TGCAGTGCTAGAGAGGACGGGTACAATGAGCAGTTCTTC	CSAREDGYNEQFF
TRBJ2-5	TRBV7-2	-	many	TGTGCCAGCAGCTTAGTTTTTAGGGCGGAACAAGAGACCCAGTACTTC	CASSLVFRAEQETQYF
TRBJ2-7	TRBV3-1	-	many	TGTGCCAGCAGCCAAGAAGACTTGCGTACCTACGAGCAGTACTTC	CASSQEDLRTYEQYF
TRBJ2-3	TRBV23-1	-	many	TGCGCCAGCAGTCAATCAGGAACCGGGCCTCGGACAGATACGCAGTATTTT	CASSQSGTGPRTDTQYF
TRBJ2-7	TRBV28	-	many	TGTGCCAGCAGTCCCGGACAGGCGGGGTTCCACGAGCAGTACTTC	CASSPGQAGFHEQYF
TRBJ2-2	TRBV19	TRBD2	-	TGTGCCAGTAGTATCCCCAGCGGGGGAACCTCGGCCGGGGAGCTGTTTTTT	CASSIPSGGTSAGELFF
TRBJ1-1	TRBV9	TRBD1	-	TGTGCCAGCAGCGTAGGGGACAGGGGGGTCGCTGAAGCTTTCTTT	CASSVGDRGVAEAFF
TRBJ1-1	TRBV29-1	-	many	TGCAGCGTTGGCGGGGGGAGCACTGAAGCTTTCTTT	CSVGGGSTEAFF
TRBJ2-2	TRBV4-3	TRBD1	many	TGCGCCAGCAGCCAACTTGGACAGGCCACCGGGGAGCTGTTTTTT	CASSQLGQATGELFF
TRBJ2-5	TRBV20-1	-	-	TGCTCGTTGAGGGGGGTTGAGACCCAGTACTTC	CSLRGVETQYF
TRBJ1-2	TRBV29-1	-	many	TGCAGCGTTGATCCGCCTAGGGCCCGGAGGGGCTACACCTTC	CSVDPPRARRGYTF
TRBJ2-3	TRBV7-2	TRBD2	many	TGTGCCAGCAGCAGACTCGGGGGGGTAACAGATACGCAGTATTTT	CASSRLGGVTDTQYF
TRBJ1-2	TRBV29-1	TRBD1	few	TGCAGCGCCCTTGGACAGGGAACCTATGGCTACACCTTC	CSALGQGTYGYTF
TRBJ2-3	TRBV12-3/TRBV12-4	TRBD1	few	TGTGCCAGCAGACAGGGGAGCGATACGCAGTATTTT	CASRQGSDTQYF
TRBJ1-1	TRBV6-5	TRBD1	many	TGTGCCAGCAGTTACTCGACAGGGGAAGCTTTCTTT	CASSYSTGEAFF
TRBJ2-7	TRBV14	-	many	TGTGCCAGCAGCCAAGATAACTGGGGTGGGGGCGAGCAGTACTTC	CASSQDNWGGGEQYF
TRBJ1-4	TRBV5-4	TRBD1	few	TGTGCCAGCAGCTTCGGGACAGGAAAAGGGGCTGATGAAAAACTGTTTTTT	CASSFGTGKGADEKLFF
TRBJ1-1	TRBV6-1	-	many	TGTGCCAGCAGTCTCTTGGGGACCGGGACGGACGAAGCTTTCTTT	CASSLLGTGTDEAFF
TRBJ1-5	TRBV15	-	many	TGTGCCACCAGCCCCCAAAATAGCAATCAGCCCCAGCATTTT	CATSPQNSNQPQHF
TRBJ2-7	TRBV7-8	TRBD2	many	TGTGCCAGCAGCCTCAACCAGGGGGGCGGGGGGGCTTACGAGCAGTACTTC	CASSLNQGGGGAYEQYF
TRBJ2-1	TRBV9	TRBD2	many	TGTGCCAGCAGCGTAGGGGAGCGGGGTGACAATGAGCAGTTCTTC	CASSVGERGDNEQFF
TRBJ2-1	TRBV14	-	many	TGTGCCAGCAGCCAAGCGGGGTTTCCCTACAATGAGCAGTTCTTC	CASSQAGFPYNEQFF
TRBJ1-5	TRBV4-1	-	many	TGCGCCAGCAGCCAAGAGGGCAGGGGCCAGCCCCAGCATTTT	CASSQEGRGQPQHF
TRBJ2-5	TRBV25-1	TRBD1	many	TGTGCCAGCAGTGAATGGAGAGACAGGGATGGCGAGACCCAGTACTTC	CASSEWRDRDGETQYF
TRBJ1-1	TRBV7-2	-	many	TGTGCCAGCAGCTTGTATCCGGGCACTAACACTGAAGCTTTCTTT	CASSLYPGTNTEAFF
TRBJ2-2	TRBV20-1	-	many	TGCAGTGCTAGAGATCAGGGAGGGGAGCTGTTTTTT	CSARDQGGELFF
TRBJ1-1	TRBV7-2	TRBD1	many	TGTGCCAGCAGCCATATACTGACAGGGCCGACTGAAGCTTTCTTT	CASSHILTGPTEAFF
TRBJ1-1	TRBV10-2	-	-	TGCGCCAGCAGTGGGGCGGTAATGAACACTGAAGCTTTCTTT	CASSGAVMNTEAFF
TRBJ1-2	TRBV7-2	-	many	TGTGCCAGCACCGCGGGGGTTAACTATGGCTACACCTTC	CASTAGVNYGYTF
TRBJ2-2	TRBV6-2/TRBV6-3	TRBD2	-	TGTGCCAGCAGTTCGCCTCCGGCGGGGGGACAAACCGAGGAGCTGTTTTTT	CASSSPPAGGQTEELFF
TRBJ2-1	TRBV9	-	many	TGTGCCAGCAGCGTAGGGGCCCAGCAGTTCTTC	CASSVGAQQFF
TRBJ1-5	TRBV11-2	-	many	TGTGCCAGCAGCTTATATGCGTATCAGCCCCAGCATTTT	CASSLYAYQPQHF
TRBJ2-1	TRBV5-1	-	many	TGCGCCAGCAGCTCCTCCGCGGGGTCGGGAAATGAGCAGTTCTTC	CASSSSAGSGNEQFF
TRBJ2-2	TRBV7-2	TRBD2	many	TGTGCCAGCAGCTTAGTTGTTAGCGGGACCGGGGAGCTGTTTTTT	CASSLVVSGTGELFF
TRBJ2-3	TRBV6-2/TRBV6-3	TRBD2	many	TGTGCCAGCAGGACGGGGGGTACGGCAGATACGCAGTATTTT	CASRTGGTADTQYF
TRBJ1-2	TRBV7-2	-	many	TGTGCCAGCAGCTTAGCTCCTCCCTGGGGCTACACCTTC	CASSLAPPWGYTF
TRBJ2-3	TRBV7-2	-	many	TGTGCCAGCAGCTTAGCCAGGATCACAGATACGCAGTATTTT	CASSLARITDTQYF
TRBJ1-2	TRBV6-4	-	-	TGTGCCAGCCAAGTTAACTATGGCTACACCTTC	CASQVNYGYTF
TRBJ2-1	TRBV6-1	-	many	TGTGCCAGCAGCCTACAGGGGGGGTACAATGAGCAGTTCTTC	CASSLQGGYNEQFF
TRBJ2-6	TRBV20-1	-	many	TGCAGTGCTAGAGATCAAGGGCGAGGGGCCAACGTCCTGACTTTC	CSARDQGRGANVLTF
TRBJ2-6	TRBV5-1	-	many	TGCGCCAGCAGCTTTGGTAGGCCAGGAGTTTTCTCTGGGGCCAACGTCCTGACTTTC	CASSFGRPGVFSGANVLTF
TRBJ1-2	TRBV12-3/TRBV12-4	-	many	TGTGCCAGCAGTTTATCGCCTTCGGGGCGGAATGGCTACACCTTC	CASSLSPSGRNGYTF